This T cell receptor beta chain derives from a study of T cells and copy number aberrations in small-cell lung cancer. Assay: immunoSEQ multiplex PCR; the TCRdb copy retains only in-frame clones and omits some. The table lists 1,500 to 2,000 clones, 83% of them singletons. This CDR3 is 14 amino acids long. With V trimmed by 4 bases and J by 10 bases, 7 bases remained unmatched. Germline CDR1 and CDR2: SGHDT and YYEEEE. The sample comprised normal tissue next to the tumor. This TCR was recovered from a man in his sixties with small cell lung cancer. The chain recombines TRBV5-6 with TRBJ2-3, with 12 bases matching TRBD1. In nucleotides, the CDR3 is TGTGCCAGCAGCCCAGGGACAGGGGGCCCTTCGCAGTATTTT. This encodes CASSPGTGGPSQYF.